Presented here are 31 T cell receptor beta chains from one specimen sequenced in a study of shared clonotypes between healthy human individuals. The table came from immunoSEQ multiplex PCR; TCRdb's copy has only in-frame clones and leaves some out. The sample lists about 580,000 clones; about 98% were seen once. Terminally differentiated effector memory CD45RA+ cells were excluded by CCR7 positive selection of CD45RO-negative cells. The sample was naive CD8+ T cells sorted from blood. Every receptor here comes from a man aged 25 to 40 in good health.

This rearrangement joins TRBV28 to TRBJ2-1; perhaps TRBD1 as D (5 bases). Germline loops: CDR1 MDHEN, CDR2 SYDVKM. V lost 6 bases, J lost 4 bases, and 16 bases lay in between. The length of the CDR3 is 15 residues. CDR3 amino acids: CASSLQVREYNEQFF. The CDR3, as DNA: TGTGCCAGCAGCCTACAGGTCCGTGAGTACAATGAGCAGTTCTTC.

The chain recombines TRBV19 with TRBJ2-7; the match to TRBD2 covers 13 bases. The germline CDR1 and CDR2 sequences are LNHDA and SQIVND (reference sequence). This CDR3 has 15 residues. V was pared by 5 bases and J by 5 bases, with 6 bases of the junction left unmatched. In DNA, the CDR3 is TGTGCCAGTAGTGTGGGACTAGCGGGGCCCGACGAGCAGTACTTC. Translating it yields CASSVGLAGPDEQYF.

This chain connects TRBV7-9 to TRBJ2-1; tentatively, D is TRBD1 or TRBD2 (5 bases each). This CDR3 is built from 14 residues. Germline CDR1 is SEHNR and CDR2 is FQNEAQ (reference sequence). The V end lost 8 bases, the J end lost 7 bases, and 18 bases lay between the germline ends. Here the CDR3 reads CASLPFVGDNEQFF. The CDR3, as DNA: TGTGCCAGCTTACCGTTTGTGGGGGATAATGAGCAGTTCTTC. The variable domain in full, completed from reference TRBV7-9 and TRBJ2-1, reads DTGVSQNPRHKITKRGQNVTFRCDPISEHNRLYWYRQTLGQGPEFLTYFQNEAQLEKSRLLSDRFSAERPKGSFSTLEIQRTEQGDSAMYLCASLPFVGDNEQFFGPGTRLTVL.

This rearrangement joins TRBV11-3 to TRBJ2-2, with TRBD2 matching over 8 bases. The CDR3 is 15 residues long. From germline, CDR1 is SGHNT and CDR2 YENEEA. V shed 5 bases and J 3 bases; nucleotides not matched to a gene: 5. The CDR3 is CASSLTSGHTGELFF. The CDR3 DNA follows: TGTGCCAGCAGCCTTACTAGCGGTCACACCGGGGAGCTGTTTTTT.

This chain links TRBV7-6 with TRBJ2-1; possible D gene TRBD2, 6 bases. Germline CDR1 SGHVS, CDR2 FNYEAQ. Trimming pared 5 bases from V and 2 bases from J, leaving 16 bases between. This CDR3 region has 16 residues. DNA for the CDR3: TGTGCCAGCAGCCTTAAGGACGCGGGAACCTACAATGAGCAGTTCTTC. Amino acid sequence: CASSLKDAGTYNEQFF.

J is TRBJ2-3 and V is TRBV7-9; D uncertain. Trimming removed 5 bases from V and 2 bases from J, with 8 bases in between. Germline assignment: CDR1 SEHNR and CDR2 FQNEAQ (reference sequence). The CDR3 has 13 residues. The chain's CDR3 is CASSDGPTDTQYF. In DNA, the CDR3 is TGTGCCAGCAGCGACGGGCCCACAGATACGCAGTATTTT.

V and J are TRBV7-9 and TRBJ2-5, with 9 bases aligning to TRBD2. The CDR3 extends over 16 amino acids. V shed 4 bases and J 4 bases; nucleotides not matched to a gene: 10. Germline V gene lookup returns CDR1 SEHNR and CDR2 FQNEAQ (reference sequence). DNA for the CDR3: TGTGCCAGCAGCTCTATAGCGGGAGAACCCTCAGAGACCCAGTACTTC. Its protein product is CASSSIAGEPSETQYF.

The CDR3 loop reads CASSYGNQPQHF. In nucleotides, the CDR3 is TGTGCCAGCAGTTATGGGAATCAGCCCCAGCATTTT. The V gene is TRBV28, the J gene TRBJ1-5; D is unclear. Germline V gene lookup returns CDR1 MDHEN and CDR2 SYDVKM. V was shortened by 4 bases and J by 4 bases, with 5 bases between the two germline ends. There are 12 residues in the CDR3.

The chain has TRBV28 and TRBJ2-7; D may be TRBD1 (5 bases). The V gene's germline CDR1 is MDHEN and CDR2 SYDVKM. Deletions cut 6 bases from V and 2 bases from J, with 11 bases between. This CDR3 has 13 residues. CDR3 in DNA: TGTGCCAGCAGCCAGGGAATTGCCTACGAGCAGTACTTC. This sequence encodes CASSQGIAYEQYF.

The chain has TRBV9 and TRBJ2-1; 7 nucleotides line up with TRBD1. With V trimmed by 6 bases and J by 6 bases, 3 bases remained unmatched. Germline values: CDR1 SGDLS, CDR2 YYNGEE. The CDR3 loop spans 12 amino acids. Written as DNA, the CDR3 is TGTGCCAGCAAGGACAGGTTCAATGAGCAGTTCTTC. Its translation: CASKDRFNEQFF.

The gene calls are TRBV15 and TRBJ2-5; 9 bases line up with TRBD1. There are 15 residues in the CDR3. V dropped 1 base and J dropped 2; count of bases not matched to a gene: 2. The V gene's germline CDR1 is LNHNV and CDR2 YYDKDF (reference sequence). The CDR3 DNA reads TGTGCCACCAGCAGAGTTGACAGGGGGCAAGAGACCCAGTACTTC. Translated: CATSRVDRGQETQYF.

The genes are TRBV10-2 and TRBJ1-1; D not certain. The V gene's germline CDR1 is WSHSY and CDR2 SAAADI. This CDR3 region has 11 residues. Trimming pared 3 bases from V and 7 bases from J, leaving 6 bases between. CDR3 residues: CASSESLEAFF. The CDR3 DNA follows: TGCGCCAGCAGTGAATCACTTGAAGCTTTCTTT.

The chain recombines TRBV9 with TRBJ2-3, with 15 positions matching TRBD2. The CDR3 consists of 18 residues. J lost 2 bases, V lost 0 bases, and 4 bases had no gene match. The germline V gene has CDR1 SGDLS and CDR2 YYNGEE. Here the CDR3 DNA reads TGTGCCAGCAGCGTAGAGGGACTAGCGGGAGGACTCACAGATACGCAGTATTTT. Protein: CASSVEGLAGGLTDTQYF.

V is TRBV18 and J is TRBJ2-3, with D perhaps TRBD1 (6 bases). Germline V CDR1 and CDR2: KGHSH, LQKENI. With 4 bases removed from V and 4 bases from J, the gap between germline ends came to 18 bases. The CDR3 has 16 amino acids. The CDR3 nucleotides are TGTGCCAGCTCACAAAGTGGGACATATTCTCCAGATACGCAGTATTTT. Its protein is CASSQSGTYSPDTQYF.

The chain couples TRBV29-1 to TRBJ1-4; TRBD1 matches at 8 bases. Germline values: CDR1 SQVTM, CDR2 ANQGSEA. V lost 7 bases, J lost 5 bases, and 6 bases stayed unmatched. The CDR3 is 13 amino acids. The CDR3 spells CSAPGQVNEKLFF. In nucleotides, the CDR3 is TGCAGCGCTCCGGGACAGGTCAATGAAAAACTGTTTTTT.

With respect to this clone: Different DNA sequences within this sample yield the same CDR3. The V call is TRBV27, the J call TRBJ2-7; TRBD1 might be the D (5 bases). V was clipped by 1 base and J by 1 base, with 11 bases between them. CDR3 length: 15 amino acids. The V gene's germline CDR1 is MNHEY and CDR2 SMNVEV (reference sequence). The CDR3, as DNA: TGTGCCAGCAGTTTATTGGGTGACAGATCCTACGAGCAGTACTTC. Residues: CASSLLGDRSYEQYF.

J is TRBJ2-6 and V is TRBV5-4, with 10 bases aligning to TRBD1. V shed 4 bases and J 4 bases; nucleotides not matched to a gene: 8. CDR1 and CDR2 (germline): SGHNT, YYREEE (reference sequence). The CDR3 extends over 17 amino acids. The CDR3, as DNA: TGTGCCAGCAGCGCCAGGGACAGGGGTTCCGGGGCCAACGTCCTGACTTTC. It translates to CASSARDRGSGANVLTF.

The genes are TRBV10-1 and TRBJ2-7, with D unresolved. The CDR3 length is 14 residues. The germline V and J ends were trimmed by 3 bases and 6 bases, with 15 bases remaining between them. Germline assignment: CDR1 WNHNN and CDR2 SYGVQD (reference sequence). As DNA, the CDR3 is TGCGCCAGCAGTGAAGCTACAACCCTCGGCGAGCAGTACTTC. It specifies CASSEATTLGEQYF.

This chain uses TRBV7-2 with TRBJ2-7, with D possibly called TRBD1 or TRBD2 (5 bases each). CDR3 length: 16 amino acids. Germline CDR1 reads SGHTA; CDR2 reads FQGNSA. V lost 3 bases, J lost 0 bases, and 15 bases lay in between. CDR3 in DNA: TGTGCCAGCAGCTTGGACCGGGACCGCAGCTCCTACGAGCAGTACTTC. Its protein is CASSLDRDRSSYEQYF.

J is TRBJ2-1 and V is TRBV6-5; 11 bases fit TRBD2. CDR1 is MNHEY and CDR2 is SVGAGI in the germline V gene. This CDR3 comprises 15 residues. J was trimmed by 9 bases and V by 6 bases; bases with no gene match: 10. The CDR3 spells CASSTTSGIGSEQFF. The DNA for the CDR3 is TGTGCCAGCAGCACGACTAGCGGGATAGGCAGTGAGCAGTTCTTC.

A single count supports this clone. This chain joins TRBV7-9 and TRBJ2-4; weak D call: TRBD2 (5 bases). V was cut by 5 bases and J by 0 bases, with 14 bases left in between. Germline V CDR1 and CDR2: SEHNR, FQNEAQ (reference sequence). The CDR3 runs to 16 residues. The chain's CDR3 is CASSRPGSIAKNIQYF. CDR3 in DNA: TGTGCCAGCAGCCGACCGGGATCGATAGCCAAAAACATTCAGTACTTC.

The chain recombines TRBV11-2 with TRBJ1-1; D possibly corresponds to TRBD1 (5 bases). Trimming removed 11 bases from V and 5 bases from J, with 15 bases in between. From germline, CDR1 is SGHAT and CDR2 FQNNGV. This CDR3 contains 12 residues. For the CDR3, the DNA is TGTGCCTCCGGGGGGGGATGGACTGAAGCTTTCTTT. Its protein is CASGGGWTEAFF.

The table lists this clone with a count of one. The CDR3, as DNA: TGCGCCAGCAGCCAAGGTTTTGCGTCCTACGAGCAGTACTTC. Its translation: CASSQGFASYEQYF. The chain is built from TRBV4-1 and TRBJ2-7; D gene unclear. This CDR3 is 14 amino acids long. Looked up from germline, CDR1 is MGHRA and CDR2 is YSYEKL. V was cut by 1 base and J by 1 base, with 8 bases left in between.

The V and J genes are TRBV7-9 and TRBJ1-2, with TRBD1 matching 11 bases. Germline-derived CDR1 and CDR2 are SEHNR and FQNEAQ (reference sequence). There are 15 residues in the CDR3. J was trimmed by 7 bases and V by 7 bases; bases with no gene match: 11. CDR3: CASKGQGEFWAGYTF. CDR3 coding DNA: TGTGCCAGCAAGGGACAGGGGGAATTCTGGGCTGGCTACACCTTC. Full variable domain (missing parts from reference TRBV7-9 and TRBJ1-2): DTGVSQNPRHKITKRGQNVTFRCDPISEHNRLYWYRQTLGQGPEFLTYFQNEAQLEKSRLLSDRFSAERPKGSFSTLEIQRTEQGDSAMYLCASKGQGEFWAGYTFGSGTRLTVV.

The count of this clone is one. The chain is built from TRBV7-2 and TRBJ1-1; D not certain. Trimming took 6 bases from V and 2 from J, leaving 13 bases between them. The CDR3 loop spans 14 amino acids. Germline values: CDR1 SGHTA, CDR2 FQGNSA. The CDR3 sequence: CASSSDGINTEAFF. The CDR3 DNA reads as TGTGCCAGCAGTTCTGACGGGATAAACACTGAAGCTTTCTTT.

CDR3 DNA sequence: TGTGCCAGCAGCTTTACCCCTATTGATGAAGCTTTCTTT. As protein: CASSFTPIDEAFF. The chain employs TRBV5-5 and TRBJ1-1; no definite D call. The CDR3 is made up of 13 amino acids. Germline CDR1 SGHKS, CDR2 YYEKEE (reference sequence). The V gene lost 2 bases and the J gene lost 7 bases, with 12 bases spanning the gap. Filled out from reference TRBV5-5 and TRBJ1-1, the complete variable domain reads DAGVTQSPTHLIKTRGQQVTLRCSPISGHKSVSWYQQVLGQGPQFIFQYYEKEERGRGNFPDRFSARQFPNYSSELNVNALLLGDSALYLCASSFTPIDEAFFGQGTRLTVV.

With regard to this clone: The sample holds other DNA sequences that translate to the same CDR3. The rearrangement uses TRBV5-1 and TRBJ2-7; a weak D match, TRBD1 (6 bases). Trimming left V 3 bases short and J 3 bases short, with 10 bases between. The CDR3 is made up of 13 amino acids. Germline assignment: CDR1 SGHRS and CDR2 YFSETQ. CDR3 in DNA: TGCGCCAGCAGCTCGACAGGAAGCTACGAGCAGTACTTC. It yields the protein CASSSTGSYEQYF.

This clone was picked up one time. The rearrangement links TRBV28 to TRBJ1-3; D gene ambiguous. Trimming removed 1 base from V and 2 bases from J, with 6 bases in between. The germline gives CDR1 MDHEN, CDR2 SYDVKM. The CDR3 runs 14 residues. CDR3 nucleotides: TGTGCCAGCAGTTTATTCGGGGCTGGAAACACCATATATTTT. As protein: CASSLFGAGNTIYF.

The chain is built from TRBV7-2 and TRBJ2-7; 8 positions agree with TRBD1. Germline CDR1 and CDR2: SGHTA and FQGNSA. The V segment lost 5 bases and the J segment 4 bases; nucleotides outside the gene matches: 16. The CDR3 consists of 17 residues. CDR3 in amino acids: CASSVRRAGGAMYEQYF. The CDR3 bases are TGTGCCAGCAGCGTTCGGAGGGCAGGGGGCGCCATGTACGAGCAGTACTTC.

The CDR3 nucleotides are TGTGCCAGCAGCCTCGGACAGGGGACCTACGAGCAGTACTTC. It encodes CASSLGQGTYEQYF. The chain links TRBV9 to TRBJ2-7; 9 bases are shared with TRBD1. The CDR3 extends over 14 amino acids. The trim removed 4 bases at V and 2 bases at J, leaving 4 bases unmatched. The germline V gene has CDR1 SGDLS and CDR2 YYNGEE.

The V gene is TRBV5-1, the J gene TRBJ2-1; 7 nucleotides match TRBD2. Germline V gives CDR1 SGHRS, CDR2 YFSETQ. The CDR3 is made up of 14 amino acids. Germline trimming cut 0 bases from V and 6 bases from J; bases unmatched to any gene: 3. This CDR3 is CASSLGGGTNEQFF. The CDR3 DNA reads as TGCGCCAGCAGCTTGGGGGGAGGGACCAATGAGCAGTTCTTC.